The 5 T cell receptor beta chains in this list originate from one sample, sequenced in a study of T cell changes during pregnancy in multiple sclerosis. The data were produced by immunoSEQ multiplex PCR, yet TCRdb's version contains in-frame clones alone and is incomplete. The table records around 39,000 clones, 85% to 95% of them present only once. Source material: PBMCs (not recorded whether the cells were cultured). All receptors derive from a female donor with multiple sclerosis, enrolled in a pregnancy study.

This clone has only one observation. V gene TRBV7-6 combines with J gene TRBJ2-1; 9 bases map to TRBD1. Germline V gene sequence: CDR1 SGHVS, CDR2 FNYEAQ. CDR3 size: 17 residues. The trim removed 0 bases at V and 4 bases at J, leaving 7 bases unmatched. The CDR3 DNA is TGTGCCAGCAGCTTAGCCTCGACAGGGGGTTTGTACAATGAGCAGTTCTTC. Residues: CASSLASTGGLYNEQFF.

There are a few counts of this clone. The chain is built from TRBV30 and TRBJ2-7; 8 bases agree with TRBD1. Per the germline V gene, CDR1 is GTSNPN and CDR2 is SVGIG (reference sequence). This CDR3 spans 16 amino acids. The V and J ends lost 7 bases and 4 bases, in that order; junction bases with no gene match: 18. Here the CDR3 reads CALEVEGQGRRYEQYF. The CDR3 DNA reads TGTGCCTTGGAAGTAGAAGGACAGGGTAGGAGATACGAGCAGTACTTC.

Here the CDR3 DNA reads TGTGCCAGCACCCAGCAATCCGGGGACACAGATACGCAGTATTTT. Protein product: CASTQQSGDTDTQYF. This chain links TRBV4-2 with TRBJ2-3, with a possible D match to TRBD2 (5 bases). The CDR3 has 15 amino acids. Trimming pared 7 bases from V and 2 bases from J, leaving 16 bases between. Germline-derived CDR1 and CDR2 are LGHNA and YNFKEQ.

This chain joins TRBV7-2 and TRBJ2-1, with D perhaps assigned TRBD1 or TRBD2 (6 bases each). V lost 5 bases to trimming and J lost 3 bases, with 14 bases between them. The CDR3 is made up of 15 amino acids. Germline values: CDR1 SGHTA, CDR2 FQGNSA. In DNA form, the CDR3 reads TGTGCCAGCAGCGGTGATGGAGGGGGCTACAATGAGCAGTTCTTC. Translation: CASSGDGGGYNEQFF.

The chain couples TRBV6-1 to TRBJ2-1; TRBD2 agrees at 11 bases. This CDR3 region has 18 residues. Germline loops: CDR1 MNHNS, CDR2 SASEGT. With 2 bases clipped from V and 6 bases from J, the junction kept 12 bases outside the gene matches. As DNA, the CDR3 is TGTGCCAGCAGTGAAAGAGGGAGGGTAGCGGGAGGGCGCAATGAGCAGTTCTTC. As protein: CASSERGRVAGGRNEQFF.